The 18 T cell receptor beta chains below all came from one sample that was sequenced in a study of T cells in Graves' hyperthyroidism and ophthalmopathy. TCR beta CDR3 region amplification was performed from RNA transcripts. First-round RT-PCR of the TCR CDR3 relied on the HTBI primer set. MiXCR, run by TCRdb on the multiplex PCR reads, gives a single entry per CDR3 protein. Here the sample spans 600,000 or so distinct CDR3 sequences, around 42% being singletons. The sample comprised peripheral blood or thyroid tissue (not recorded which). These receptors were collected from a woman younger than 30 with Graves' hyperthyroidism.

This clonotype was seen many times. V is TRBV10-3 and J is TRBJ1-1; D may be TRBD1 (6 bases). Germline CDR1 reads ENHRY; CDR2 reads SYGVKD. This CDR3 spans 17 amino acids. With 2 bases removed from V and 0 bases from J, the gap between germline ends came to 16 bases. CDR3 nucleotides: TGTGCCATCAGTGAGGGGGCAGGGGAAGGGATGAACACTGAAGCTTTCTTT. Encoded protein: CAISEGAGEGMNTEAFF.

The table lists this clonotype with many counts. The CDR3 DNA follows: TGTGCCAGCAGAACGACAGGCTATGGCTACACCTTC. Its protein product is CASRTTGYGYTF. J is TRBJ1-2 and V is TRBV25-1; maybe TRBD1 (6 bases). The V gene lost 6 bases and the J gene lost 4 bases, with 9 bases spanning the gap. Germline V gene sequence: CDR1 MGHDK, CDR2 SYGVNS. The length of the CDR3 is 12 residues.

The J gene is TRBJ1-5, the V gene TRBV7-8, with D maybe TRBD1 (5 bases). CDR1 and CDR2 from the germline V gene are SGHVS and FQNEAQ. V shed 5 bases and J shed 5 bases, with 13 bases lying between them. There are 14 residues in the CDR3. The CDR3 region has the DNA TGTGCCAGCAGCCTGCGGGACTACGATCAGCCCCAGCATTTT. This gives the protein CASSLRDYDQPQHF. Supplemented by reference TRBV7-8 and TRBJ1-5, the full variable domain reads GAGVSQSPRYKVAKRGQDVALRCDPISGHVSLFWYQQALGQGPEFLTYFQNEAQLDKSGLPSDRFFAERPEGSVSTLKIQRTQQEDSAVYLCASSLRDYDQPQHFGDGTRLSIL.

The CDR3 spells CASSEGQGAWTGETQYF. In DNA form, the CDR3 reads TGTGCCAGCAGCGAAGGACAGGGGGCGTGGACGGGAGAGACCCAGTACTTC. The chain couples TRBV7-8 to TRBJ2-5; 11 bases align to TRBD1. The CDR3 has 17 amino acids. Trimming cost V 5 bases and J 4 bases; bases outside gene matches: 12. Germline CDR1 and CDR2: SGHVS and FQNEAQ.

This rearrangement joins TRBV15 to TRBJ2-2, with D possibly called TRBD1 or TRBD2 (5 bases each). V was trimmed by 11 bases and J by 2 bases, leaving 21 bases between them. The germline gives CDR1 LNHNV, CDR2 YYDKDF (reference sequence). This CDR3 has 16 amino acids. CDR3 nucleotide sequence: TGTGCCTGGACTTCACTGGGGGATGTCAACACCGGGGAGCTGTTTTTT. This codes for CAWTSLGDVNTGELFF. Drawing the rest from reference TRBV15 and TRBJ2-2, the complete variable domain is DAMVIQNPRYQVTQFGKPVTLSCSQTLNHNVMYWYQQKSSQAPKLLFHYYDKDFNNEADTPDNFQSRRPNTSFCFLDIRSPGLGDTAMYLCAWTSLGDVNTGELFFGEGSRLTVL.

The chain carries TRBV20-1 and TRBJ1-3, with 10 bases identical to TRBD1. The trim removed 1 base at V and 6 bases at J, leaving 3 bases unmatched. The CDR3 consists of 14 residues. From germline, CDR1 is DFQATT and CDR2 SNEGSKA (reference sequence). The DNA for the CDR3 is TGCAGTGCTAGAGGGGACAGGGGAACAAACACCATATATTTT. Its translation: CSARGDRGTNTIYF.

This clonotype was seen at least ten times. The rearrangement joins TRBV6-5 to TRBJ2-7; D gene ambiguous. The V end lost 7 bases, the J end lost 6 bases, and 10 bases lay between the germline ends. There are 11 residues in the CDR3. Germline lookup yields CDR1 MNHEY and CDR2 SVGAGI. In nucleotides, the CDR3 is TGTGCCAGCACCGACGCACGCGAGCAGTACTTC. Its translation: CASTDAREQYF.

This clonotype was counted ten times or more. V gene TRBV24-1 combines with J gene TRBJ1-2; 12 bases line up with TRBD1. Germline assignment: CDR1 KGHDR and CDR2 SFDVKD. V dropped 4 bases and J dropped 7; count of bases not matched to a gene: 6. The CDR3 loop spans 15 amino acids. CDR3 nucleotide sequence: TGTGCCACCAGTGACCCGGGACAGGGGGCGGGTGGCTACACCTTC. Encoded protein: CATSDPGQGAGGYTF.

The chain has TRBV24-1 and TRBJ1-5; D not resolved. Trimming shortened V by 7 bases and J by 4 bases, and 10 bases separated the two germline ends. This CDR3 is built from 13 residues. Germline V gene sequence: CDR1 KGHDR, CDR2 SFDVKD. The CDR3 nucleotides are TGTGCCACCAGCTTGGATCAGAATCAGCCCCAGCATTTT. Translating gives CATSLDQNQPQHF.

The chain recombines TRBV25-1 with TRBJ1-2, with TRBD1 as a possible D gene (5 bases). The CDR3 has 15 residues. Trimming stripped 5 bases from V and 7 bases from J, with 20 bases between. The germline V gene has CDR1 MGHDK and CDR2 SYGVNS. For the CDR3, the DNA is TGTGCCAGCAGTCCTTTGGACATTATACTAGGTGGCTACACCTTC. It translates to CASSPLDIILGGYTF.

Remarks on this clonotype: A read error may produce the germline difference seen at one junction end. The chain employs TRBV5-1 and TRBJ1-1; perhaps TRBD1 as D (6 bases). CDR3 length: 13 residues. The germline gives CDR1 SGHRS, CDR2 YFSETQ. The CDR3 nucleotides are TGTGCCAGCAGCAAGGGGGGATGCACTGAAGCTTTCTTT. Amino acid sequence: CASSKGGCTEAFF.

This clonotype was recorded once. The chain couples TRBV24-1 to TRBJ1-2, with 10 bases aligning to TRBD1. Germline V gives CDR1 KGHDR, CDR2 SFDVKD. CDR3 length equals 13 residues. The CDR3 loop reads CAKPGQGNYGYTF. CDR3 coding DNA: TGTGCTAAGCCGGGACAGGGGAACTATGGCTACACCTTC.

This chain uses TRBV11-1 with TRBJ2-7, with D possibly being TRBD2 (5 bases). CDR1 is SGHAT and CDR2 is FQDESV in the germline V gene (reference sequence). The CDR3 has 17 residues. V lost 3 bases, J lost 0 bases, and 18 bases lay in between. Here the CDR3 reads CASSFGLTSPSSYEQYF. The CDR3, as DNA: TGTGCCAGCAGCTTCGGACTCACATCTCCCAGCTCCTACGAGCAGTACTTC. Using reference TRBV11-1 and TRBJ2-7 for the parts outside the CDR3, the full variable domain is EAEVAQSPRYKITEKSQAVAFWCDPISGHATLYWYRQILGQGPELLVQFQDESVVDDSQLPKDRFSAERLKGVDSTLKIQPAELGDSAMYLCASSFGLTSPSSYEQYFGPGTRLTVT.

The V gene is TRBV7-2, the J gene TRBJ2-7, with 8 bases fitting TRBD1. The trim removed 4 bases at V and 6 bases at J, leaving 5 bases unmatched. Germline loops: CDR1 SGHTA, CDR2 FQGNSA. This CDR3 comprises 13 residues. The CDR3 region is CASSYRGNGEQYF. In DNA, the CDR3 is TGTGCCAGCAGCTACAGGGGGAATGGCGAGCAGTACTTC.

The V gene is TRBV25-1, the J gene TRBJ2-5; 9 bases map to TRBD1. This CDR3 region has 16 residues. Germline loops: CDR1 MGHDK, CDR2 SYGVNS. V lost 4 bases and J lost 4; bases outside the gene matches: 10. The chain's CDR3 is CASSARRDRVGETQYF. For the CDR3, the DNA is TGTGCCAGCAGTGCTAGGCGGGACAGGGTAGGAGAGACCCAGTACTTC.

This clonotype was observed many times. V usage is TRBV7-2 and J usage is TRBJ2-7, with D perhaps TRBD1 (6 bases). CDR1 SGHTA and CDR2 FQGNSA come from the germline V gene. CDR3 length: 15 amino acids. Trimming took off 4 bases at V and 2 bases at J, with 15 bases between the two ends. The CDR3 DNA is TGTGCCAGCAGCTCAGCGACAGGCCGGACCTACGAGCAGTACTTC. It encodes CASSSATGRTYEQYF.

This clonotype was found a few times. This chain connects TRBV19 to TRBJ1-2; D is undetermined. The V and J ends lost 6 bases and 8 bases respectively, with 19 bases between them. This CDR3 contains 14 residues. Germline V lookup: CDR1 LNHDA, CDR2 SQIVND (reference sequence). The CDR3 here is CASRDGPGIGGYTF. The CDR3 region has the DNA TGTGCCAGTAGGGACGGCCCGGGGATAGGGGGCTACACCTTC.

The chain carries TRBV20-1 and TRBJ1-4, with 8 positions matching TRBD1. The CDR3 spans 14 residues. After removal of 2 bases from V and 7 bases from J, the junction contained 6 bases not matched to a gene. Germline V gives CDR1 DFQATT, CDR2 SNEGSKA (reference sequence). The CDR3 bases are TGCAGTGCTAGATACGGACAGGGCCTTGAAAAACTGTTTTTT. As protein: CSARYGQGLEKLFF.